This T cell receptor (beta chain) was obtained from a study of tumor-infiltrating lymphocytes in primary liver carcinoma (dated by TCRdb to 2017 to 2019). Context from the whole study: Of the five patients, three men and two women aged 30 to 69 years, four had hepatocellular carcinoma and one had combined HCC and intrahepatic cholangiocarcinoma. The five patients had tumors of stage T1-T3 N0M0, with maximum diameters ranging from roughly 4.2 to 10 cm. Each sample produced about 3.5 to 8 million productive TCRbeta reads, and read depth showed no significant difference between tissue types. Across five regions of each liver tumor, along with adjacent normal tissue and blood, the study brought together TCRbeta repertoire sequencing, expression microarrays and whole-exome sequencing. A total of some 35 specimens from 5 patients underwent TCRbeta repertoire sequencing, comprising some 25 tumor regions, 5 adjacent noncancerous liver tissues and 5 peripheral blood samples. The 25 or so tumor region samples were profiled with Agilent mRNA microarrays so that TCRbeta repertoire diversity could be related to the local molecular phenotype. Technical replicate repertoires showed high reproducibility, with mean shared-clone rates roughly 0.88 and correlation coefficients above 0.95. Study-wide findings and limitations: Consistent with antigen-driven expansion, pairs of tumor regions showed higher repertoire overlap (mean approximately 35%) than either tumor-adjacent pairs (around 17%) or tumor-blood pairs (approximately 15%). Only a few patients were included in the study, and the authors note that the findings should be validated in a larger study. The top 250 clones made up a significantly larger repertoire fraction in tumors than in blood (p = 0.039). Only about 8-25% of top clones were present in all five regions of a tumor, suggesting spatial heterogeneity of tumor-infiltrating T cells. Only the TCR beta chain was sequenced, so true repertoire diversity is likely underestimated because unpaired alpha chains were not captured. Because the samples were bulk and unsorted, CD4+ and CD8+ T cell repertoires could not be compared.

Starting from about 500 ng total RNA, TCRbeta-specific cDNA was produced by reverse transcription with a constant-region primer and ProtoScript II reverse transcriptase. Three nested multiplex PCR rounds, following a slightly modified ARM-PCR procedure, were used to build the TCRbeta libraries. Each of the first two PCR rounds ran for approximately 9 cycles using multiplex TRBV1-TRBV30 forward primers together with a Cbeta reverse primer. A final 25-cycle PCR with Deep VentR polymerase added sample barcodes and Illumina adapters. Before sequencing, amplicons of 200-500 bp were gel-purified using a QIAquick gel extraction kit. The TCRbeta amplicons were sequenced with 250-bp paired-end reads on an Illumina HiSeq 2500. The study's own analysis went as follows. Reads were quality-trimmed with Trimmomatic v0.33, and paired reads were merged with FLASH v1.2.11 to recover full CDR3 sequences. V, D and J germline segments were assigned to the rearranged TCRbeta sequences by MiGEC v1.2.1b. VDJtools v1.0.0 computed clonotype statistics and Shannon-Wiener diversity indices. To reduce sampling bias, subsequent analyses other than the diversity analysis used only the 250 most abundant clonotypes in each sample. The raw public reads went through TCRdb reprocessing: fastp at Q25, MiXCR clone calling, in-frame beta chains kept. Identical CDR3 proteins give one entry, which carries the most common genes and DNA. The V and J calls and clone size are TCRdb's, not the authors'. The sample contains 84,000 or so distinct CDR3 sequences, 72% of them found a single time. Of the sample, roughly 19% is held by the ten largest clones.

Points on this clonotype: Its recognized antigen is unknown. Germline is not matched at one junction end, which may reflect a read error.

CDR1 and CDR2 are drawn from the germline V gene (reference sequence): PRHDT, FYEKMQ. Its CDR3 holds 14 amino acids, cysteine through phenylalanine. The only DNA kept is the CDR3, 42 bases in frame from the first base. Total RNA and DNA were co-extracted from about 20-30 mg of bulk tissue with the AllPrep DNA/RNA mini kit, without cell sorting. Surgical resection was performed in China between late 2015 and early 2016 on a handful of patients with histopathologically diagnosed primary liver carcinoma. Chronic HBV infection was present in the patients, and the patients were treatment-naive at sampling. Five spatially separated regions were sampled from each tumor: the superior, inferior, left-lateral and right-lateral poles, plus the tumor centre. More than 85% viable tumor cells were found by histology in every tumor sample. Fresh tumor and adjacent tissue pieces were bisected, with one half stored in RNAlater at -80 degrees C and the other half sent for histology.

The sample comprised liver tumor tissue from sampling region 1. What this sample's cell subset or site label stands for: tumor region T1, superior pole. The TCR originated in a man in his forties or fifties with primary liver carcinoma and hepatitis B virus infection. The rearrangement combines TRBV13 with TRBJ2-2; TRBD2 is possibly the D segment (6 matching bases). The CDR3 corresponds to CVSSSQGLLRRLFF. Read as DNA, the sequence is TGTGTCAGCAGCTCCCAGGGACTGCTGCGAAGGCTGTTTTTT.